Shown below are 11 T cell receptor beta chains from a single sample sequenced in a study of shared clonotypes between healthy human individuals. Using immunoSEQ multiplex PCR, the repertoire was profiled, and TCRdb retains in-frame clones only, with some absent. The sample yields more than 2 million clones, over 85% seen once. Sequencing input: naive CD4+ T cells sorted from blood. Specified subset: CD45RA+ positively selected. These receptors came from a man younger than 30 in good health.

The genes are TRBV6-6 and TRBJ1-5; no definite D call. The germline V gene encodes CDR1 MNHNY and CDR2 SVGAGI (reference sequence). Trimming shortened V by 2 bases and J by 1 base, and 6 bases separated the two germline ends. The length of the CDR3 is 14 residues. In nucleotides, the CDR3 is TGTGCCAGCAGTTACGTTGACAGCAATCAGCCCCAGCATTTT. Its translation is CASSYVDSNQPQHF.

The genes are TRBV30 and TRBJ1-6; no firm D call. V gave up 3 bases and J gave up 8 bases, with 14 bases separating them. CDR3 length: 14 amino acids. Germline CDR1 reads GTSNPN; CDR2 reads SVGIG (reference sequence). In DNA, the CDR3 is TGTGCCTGGAGGGAGTGGGGAGCACATTCACCCCTCCACTTT. It yields the protein CAWREWGAHSPLHF.

The CDR3 reads CASSEQGPHSNQPQHF. CDR3 coding DNA: TGTGCCAGCAGTGAACAGGGTCCCCATAGCAATCAGCCCCAGCATTTT. V is TRBV6-1 and J is TRBJ1-5; TRBD1 is a possible D gene (5 bases). This CDR3 has 16 amino acids. Trimming removed 2 bases at V and 0 bases at J, with 11 bases between. Per germline, CDR1 MNHNS and CDR2 SASEGT.

This rearrangement joins TRBV11-2 to TRBJ1-2, with 8 bases aligning to TRBD1. Germline V gene lookup returns CDR1 SGHAT and CDR2 FQNNGV. V gave up 5 bases and J gave up 7 bases; unmatched junction bases: 6. The CDR3 spans 13 residues. The CDR3 sequence is CASSPDRVSGYTF. CDR3 bases: TGTGCCAGCAGCCCGGACAGGGTTAGTGGCTACACCTTC.

The chain recombines TRBV14 with TRBJ1-3; the D is unclear. The CDR3 has 15 residues. From germline, CDR1 is SGHDN and CDR2 FVKESK. Between the trimmed V and J ends, which lost 1 base and 0 bases, there was a span of 7 bases. CDR3 loop: CASSQVTLSGNTIYF. The CDR3 coding sequence is TGTGCCAGCAGCCAAGTCACCCTCTCTGGAAACACCATATATTTT.

The chain carries TRBV6-5 and TRBJ2-7, with D possibly called TRBD1 or TRBD2 (6 bases each). The germline gives CDR1 MNHEY, CDR2 SVGAGI. V gave up 2 bases and J gave up 3 bases, with 11 bases separating them. The CDR3 is 14 residues long. Here the CDR3 DNA reads TGTGCCAGCAGTTACCGGGGGCGACACTACGAGCAGTACTTC. It translates to CASSYRGRHYEQYF.

The table lists this clone with a count of one. J is TRBJ2-3 and V is TRBV10-3; no firm D call. This CDR3 has 12 residues. Germline-derived CDR1 and CDR2 are ENHRY and SYGVKD. Between the trimmed V and J ends, which lost 10 bases and 2 bases, there was a span of 10 bases. CDR3 loop: CATRSVTDTQYF. CDR3 in DNA: TGTGCCACCAGATCAGTCACAGATACGCAGTATTTT.

For this clone: Other DNA sequences in the same sample also yield this CDR3. The chain recombines TRBV9 with TRBJ1-3; D gene uncertain. V lost 0 bases to trimming and J lost 0 bases, with 7 bases between them. The germline V gene has CDR1 SGDLS and CDR2 YYNGEE. This CDR3 contains 15 residues. The CDR3 reads CASSVDGVSGNTIYF. DNA of the CDR3: TGTGCCAGCAGCGTAGATGGAGTCTCTGGAAACACCATATATTTT.

This sequence joins TRBV30 and TRBJ2-1, with 7 nucleotides matching TRBD2. The V gene's germline CDR1 is GTSNPN and CDR2 SVGIG (reference sequence). This CDR3 has 16 residues. Losses at the gene ends were 3 bases for V and 7 bases for J; bases not matched to a gene: 15. This chain's CDR3 is CAWRSLSGLSSNEQFF. The CDR3 DNA reads as TGTGCCTGGAGAAGTCTCTCGGGACTAAGTTCTAATGAGCAGTTCTTC.

The J gene is TRBJ2-2, the V gene TRBV11-2; unclear D gene. Trimming took 3 bases from V and 0 from J, leaving 8 bases between them. The CDR3 runs to 15 residues. From germline, CDR1 is SGHAT and CDR2 FQNNGV. CDR3 coding DNA: TGTGCCAGCAGCTTGCAAGCGCCGAACACCGGGGAGCTGTTTTTT. It specifies CASSLQAPNTGELFF.

This clone was counted a single time. This chain connects TRBV19 to TRBJ1-3; D is uncertain. The germline gives CDR1 LNHDA, CDR2 SQIVND (reference sequence). This CDR3 is built from 12 residues. Trimming took off 7 bases at V and 0 bases at J, with 4 bases between the two ends. The CDR3 is CASKSSGNTIYF. The CDR3 bases are TGTGCCAGTAAGAGCTCTGGAAACACCATATATTTT.